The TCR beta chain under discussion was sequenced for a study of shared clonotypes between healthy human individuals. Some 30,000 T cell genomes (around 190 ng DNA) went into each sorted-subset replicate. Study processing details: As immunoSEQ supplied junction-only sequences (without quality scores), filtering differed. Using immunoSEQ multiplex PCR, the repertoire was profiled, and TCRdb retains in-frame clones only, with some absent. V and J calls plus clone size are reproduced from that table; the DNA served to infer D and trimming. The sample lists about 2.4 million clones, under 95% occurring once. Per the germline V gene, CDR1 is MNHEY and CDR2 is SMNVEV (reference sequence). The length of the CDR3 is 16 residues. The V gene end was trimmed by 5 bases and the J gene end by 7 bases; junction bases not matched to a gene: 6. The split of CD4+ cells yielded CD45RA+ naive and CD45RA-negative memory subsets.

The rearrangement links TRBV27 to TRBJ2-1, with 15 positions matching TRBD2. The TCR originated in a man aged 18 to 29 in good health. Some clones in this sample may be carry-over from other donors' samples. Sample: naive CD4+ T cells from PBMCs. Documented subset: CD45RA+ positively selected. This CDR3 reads CASSPRGTSGRNEQFF. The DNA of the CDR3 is TGTGCCAGCAGTCCCCGCGGGACTAGCGGGAGGAATGAGCAGTTCTTC.